The next 31 T cell receptor beta chains were all read from a single sample in a study of T cell repertoires in cytomegalovirus infection (dated by TCRdb to about 2019). The sequencer was an Illumina HiSeq 1500. TCRdb itself trimmed the public reads at Q25 with fastp, ran MiXCR and retained productive beta chains. Merged by CDR3 protein, the rows form single entries marked with the most common genes and DNA. Present in this sample are 200,000 to 300,000 distinct CDR3 sequences, 9% to 15% of which were seen just once. The ten most abundant clones make up 1.6% of the sample. The sequencing input was PBMCs. Receptors were obtained from a human donor in good health (CMV status not recorded). Some clones in this sample may be carry-over from other donors' samples.

This clonotype was detected a few times. The DNA for the CDR3 is TGCAGTGCTAGTGGCGGAAACTATGGCTACACCTTC. Residues: CSASGGNYGYTF. This sequence joins TRBV20-1 and TRBJ1-2; no clear D. The germline CDR1 and CDR2 sequences are DFQATT and SNEGSKA (reference sequence). Trimming stripped 3 bases from V and 2 bases from J, with 7 bases between. The CDR3 is 12 residues long.

This clonotype was recorded many times. V and J are TRBV7-8 and TRBJ2-1; 7 bases fit TRBD2. Germline V lookup: CDR1 SGHVS, CDR2 FQNEAQ. The ends lost 6 bases at V and 2 bases at J; junction bases unmatched: 13. The CDR3 is made up of 17 amino acids. CDR3 region: CASSPPRRESPYNEQFF. The CDR3 DNA follows: TGTGCCAGCAGTCCCCCGCGGCGGGAGTCACCCTACAATGAGCAGTTCTTC.

This clonotype was seen more than once but under ten times. This chain connects TRBV4-3 to TRBJ2-3; D ambiguous. The germline V and J ends were trimmed by 1 base and 5 bases, with 7 bases remaining between them. The CDR3 runs to 13 residues. Germline V gene sequence: CDR1 LGHNA, CDR2 YSLEER. In DNA form, the CDR3 reads TGCGCCAGCAGCCAAGGCACCGGAGATACGCAGTATTTT. It is translated as CASSQGTGDTQYF.

This clonotype was detected a few times. This chain joins TRBV20-1 and TRBJ2-5; a possible D gene is TRBD2 (6 bases). The CDR3 covers 14 residues. The germline V gene encodes CDR1 DFQATT and CDR2 SNEGSKA (reference sequence). The V end was cut by 2 bases, the J end by 5 bases, with 15 bases between. The CDR3 loop reads CSARKRAGRETQYF. The DNA of the CDR3 is TGCAGTGCTAGAAAGCGGGCCGGCAGGGAGACCCAGTACTTC.

The chain links TRBV20-1 to TRBJ2-5; TRBD2 matches 9 bases. The CDR3 sequence is 15 residues long. CDR1 is DFQATT and CDR2 is SNEGSKA in the germline V gene (reference sequence). Trimming at V came to 0 bases and at J to 2 bases, leaving 4 bases not matched to a gene. CDR3 amino acids: CSARDRGRGQETQYF. CDR3 nucleotide sequence: TGCAGTGCTAGAGATCGCGGGAGGGGGCAAGAGACCCAGTACTTC.

This clonotype was detected many times. The rearrangement joins TRBV28 to TRBJ2-2; D unresolved. The CDR3 runs to 15 residues. Germline V gene lookup returns CDR1 MDHEN and CDR2 SYDVKM. V was clipped by 2 bases and J by 1 base, with 8 bases between them. The CDR3 nucleotides are TGTGCCAGCAGTTTACTAGTGGAGAACACCGGGGAGCTGTTTTTT. It yields the protein CASSLLVENTGELFF.

This clonotype showed up many times. CDR3 DNA sequence: TGTGCCAGCACTCCTCACGAGAACACTGAAGCTTTCTTT. Translated: CASTPHENTEAFF. The chain combines TRBV7-9 with TRBJ1-1; D call uncertain. V was cut by 7 bases and J by 1 base, with 10 bases left in between. The CDR3 runs to 13 residues. Germline-derived CDR1 and CDR2 are SEHNR and FQNEAQ (reference sequence).

The rearrangement uses TRBV4-1 and TRBJ2-1; D remains ambiguous. Germline V gives CDR1 MGHRA, CDR2 YSYEKL. This CDR3 spans 14 amino acids. Between the trimmed V and J ends, which lost 5 bases and 6 bases, there was a span of 14 bases. The CDR3 loop reads CASSTQGTGNEQFF. The CDR3 region has the DNA TGCGCCAGCAGCACTCAAGGAACCGGCAATGAGCAGTTCTTC.

This chain links TRBV29-1 with TRBJ1-1, with 8 nucleotides matching TRBD1. V was clipped by 7 bases and J by 3 bases; unmatched bases: 7. The CDR3 has 13 residues. Germline loops: CDR1 SQVTM, CDR2 ANQGSEA. This CDR3 reads CSGGQGTDTEAFF. The DNA for the CDR3 is TGCAGCGGAGGACAGGGTACGGACACTGAAGCTTTCTTT.

This clonotype was counted a few times. This chain joins TRBV28 and TRBJ1-1; no firm D call. V shed 7 bases and J shed 5 bases, with 8 bases lying between them. This CDR3 is built from 11 residues. Germline assignment: CDR1 MDHEN and CDR2 SYDVKM. In DNA form, the CDR3 reads TGTGCCAGCAAGAGAGGGACTGAAGCTTTCTTT. The encoded protein is CASKRGTEAFF.

In its sample, this clonotype was seen many times. This chain links TRBV6-1 with TRBJ2-5, with 11 bases that match TRBD2. The V and J ends lost 8 bases and 5 bases, in that order; junction bases with no gene match: 4. This CDR3 has 13 amino acids. The germline CDR1 and CDR2 sequences are MNHNS and SASEGT. CDR3 region: CASVAGGKETQYF. The CDR3 nucleotides are TGTGCCAGCGTAGCGGGAGGGAAGGAGACCCAGTACTTC.

This clonotype was detected many times. This rearrangement joins TRBV28 to TRBJ1-2; D is perhaps TRBD1 (5 bases). Per germline, CDR1 MDHEN and CDR2 SYDVKM. The V end was cut by 7 bases, the J end by 6 bases, with 18 bases between. The CDR3 consists of 14 residues. CDR3 amino acids: CASIVPGTVDGYTF. CDR3 DNA: TGTGCCAGCATCGTCCCCGGGACGGTGGATGGCTACACCTTC.

The sample holds many counts of this clonotype. The chain carries TRBV7-2 and TRBJ2-5, with 13 bases fitting TRBD2. Unmatched junction bases numbered 2, after V lost 5 bases and J lost 5 bases. Per germline, CDR1 SGHTA and CDR2 FQGNSA. The length of the CDR3 is 14 residues. Here the CDR3 DNA reads TGTGCCAGCAGCGTGGGACTAGCGGGGGAGACCCAGTACTTC. Translation: CASSVGLAGETQYF.

Worth noting for this clonotype: At one of its ends the junction is not consistent with the germline gene, which may arise from a read error. The chain employs TRBV4-1 and TRBJ2-3; 9 bases map to TRBD2. The CDR3 covers 16 residues. Germline CDR1 MGHRA, CDR2 YSYEKL. The CDR3 loop is CASSEEGSGSGDTQYF. CDR3 bases: TGCGCCAGCAGCGAAGAAGGTAGCGGGAGTGGGGATACGCAGTATTTT.

This clonotype was detected ten times or more. The chain joins TRBV7-9 to TRBJ1-1, with 7 bases lining up with TRBD1. Trimming removed 5 bases from V and 3 bases from J; junction bases left unmatched: 12. Germline lookup yields CDR1 SEHNR and CDR2 FQNEAQ (reference sequence). This CDR3 is built from 16 residues. The CDR3 DNA reads as TGTGCCAGCAGCCCAGCAGGGGGTATTAGGGACACTGAAGCTTTCTTT. It translates to CASSPAGGIRDTEAFF.

This clonotype was seen repeatedly, ten times or more. The chain couples TRBV7-2 to TRBJ2-5; tentatively, D is TRBD2 (6 bases). In germline, CDR1 is SGHTA, CDR2 FQGNSA. The CDR3 loop spans 14 amino acids. Trimming removed 6 bases from V and 5 bases from J, with 16 bases in between. The CDR3 nucleotides are TGTGCCAGCAGTTATTCGGGGGAGAGGGAGACCCAGTACTTC. It encodes CASSYSGERETQYF.

This clonotype was seen repeatedly, ten times or more. This chain uses TRBV28 with TRBJ2-3, with 7 bases identical to TRBD2. CDR1 and CDR2 from the germline V gene are MDHEN and SYDVKM. This CDR3 has 15 amino acids. V lost 8 bases, J lost 2 bases, and 10 bases stayed unmatched. The DNA of the CDR3 is TGTGCCAGCTCCTCTAAGCGGGACCCCACAGATACGCAGTATTTT. It yields the protein CASSSKRDPTDTQYF.

The sample holds many counts of this clonotype. The chain employs TRBV7-2 and TRBJ2-5; 9 nucleotides agree with TRBD2. V was pared by 4 bases and J by 1 base, with 4 bases of the junction left unmatched. This CDR3 comprises 15 residues. Germline V gene sequence: CDR1 SGHTA, CDR2 FQGNSA. This CDR3 is CASSSIAGAQETQYF. The CDR3 DNA is TGTGCCAGCAGCTCGATAGCGGGGGCCCAAGAGACCCAGTACTTC.

This clonotype was observed a handful of times. The genes are TRBV5-1 and TRBJ1-1; D ambiguous. Trimming left V 0 bases short and J 1 base short, with 10 bases between. CDR1 is SGHRS and CDR2 is YFSETQ in the germline V gene. The CDR3 has 15 amino acids. CDR3: CASSLGLQRNTEAFF. The DNA of the CDR3 is TGCGCCAGCAGCTTGGGGCTACAGCGGAACACTGAAGCTTTCTTT.

This clonotype turned up a few times. This rearrangement joins TRBV20-1 to TRBJ2-5, with D unclear. The CDR3 loop spans 13 amino acids. V was trimmed by 3 bases and J by 2 bases, leaving 10 bases between them. Per germline, CDR1 DFQATT and CDR2 SNEGSKA (reference sequence). The CDR3 DNA sequence: TGCAGTGCTAGCCCGACGGTTCAAGAGACCCAGTACTTC. Translating gives CSASPTVQETQYF.

This clonotype was detected only a few times. This sequence joins TRBV28 and TRBJ2-5; possible D gene TRBD2, 5 bases. Trimming removed 0 bases at V and 5 bases at J, with 10 bases between. The CDR3 is 14 amino acids. Germline CDR1 MDHEN, CDR2 SYDVKM. CDR3 bases: TGTGCCAGCAGTTTATGGGGAGCCGGGGAGACCCAGTACTTC. Translation: CASSLWGAGETQYF.

V usage is TRBV4-2 and J usage is TRBJ1-1; 7 bases fit TRBD1. V gave up 4 bases and J gave up 0 bases; unmatched junction bases: 8. The CDR3 runs to 16 residues. Per the germline V gene, CDR1 is LGHNA and CDR2 is YNFKEQ. The CDR3 loop is CASSLGTDPMNTEAFF. The CDR3 bases are TGTGCCAGCAGCCTCGGGACAGATCCCATGAACACTGAAGCTTTCTTT.

In its sample, this clonotype was seen many times. The rearrangement links TRBV7-2 to TRBJ1-5, with D maybe TRBD1 (6 bases). Germline V gene data show CDR1 as SGHTA and CDR2 as FQGNSA. CDR3 length: 17 amino acids. The ends were cut back, 8 bases at V and 3 bases at J, with 23 bases in the middle. Here the CDR3 reads CASVENPDRYPNQPQHF. CDR3 DNA: TGTGCCAGCGTCGAAAATCCAGACAGGTACCCCAATCAGCCCCAGCATTTT.

The rearrangement joins TRBV6-5 to TRBJ1-1; the D is unclear. In germline, CDR1 is MNHEY, CDR2 SVGAGI. The CDR3 runs 16 residues. V shed 4 bases and J shed 4 bases, with 19 bases lying between them. The DNA of the CDR3 is TGTGCCAGCAGTTCTCTAGGTGAGGGATTGAGCACTGAAGCTTTCTTT. This codes for CASSSLGEGLSTEAFF.

This clonotype was seen a handful of times. The V gene is TRBV18, the J gene TRBJ1-1, with TRBD1 matching over 10 bases. The V gene end was trimmed by 2 bases and the J gene end by 4 bases; junction bases not matched to a gene: 4. Looked up from germline, CDR1 is KGHSH and CDR2 is LQKENI. There are 15 residues in the CDR3. The CDR3, as DNA: TGTGCCAGCTCACCAGGGACAGGGGATGGCACTGAAGCTTTCTTT. This codes for CASSPGTGDGTEAFF.

This clonotype was found many times. This sequence joins TRBV7-2 and TRBJ2-1; D possibly corresponds to TRBD1 (6 bases). The CDR3 length is 15 residues. V lost 1 base to trimming and J lost 3 bases, with 10 bases between them. CDR1 and CDR2 (germline): SGHTA, FQGNSA. This chain's CDR3 is CASSLVTGFYNEQFF. The DNA of the CDR3 is TGTGCCAGCAGCTTAGTGACAGGATTCTACAATGAGCAGTTCTTC.

This clonotype was counted many times. The CDR3 here is CASSFPGTGSTDTQYF. CDR3 nucleotide sequence: TGTGCCAGCAGCTTTCCCGGGACAGGGAGCACAGATACGCAGTATTTT. The chain couples TRBV7-2 to TRBJ2-3; 9 bases agree with TRBD1. This CDR3 spans 16 amino acids. V gave up 3 bases and J gave up 0 bases; unmatched junction bases: 4. The germline V gene encodes CDR1 SGHTA and CDR2 FQGNSA. Full variable domain (remainder filled in from reference TRBV7-2 and TRBJ2-3): GAGVSQSPSNKVTEKGKDVELRCDPISGHTALYWYRQSLGQGLEFLIYFQGNSAPDKSGLPSDRFSAERTGGSVSTLTIQRTQQEDSAVYLCASSFPGTGSTDTQYFGPGTRLTVL.

The table lists this clonotype with a few counts. V usage is TRBV7-2 and J usage is TRBJ2-5; 10 bases agree with TRBD2. V shed 1 base, J shed 4 bases, and the junction held 6 bases outside the gene matches. From germline, CDR1 is SGHTA and CDR2 FQGNSA. CDR3 length: 16 amino acids. Written as DNA, the CDR3 is TGTGCCAGCAGCTTAGGGAGCGGGGGGGCCATAGAGACCCAGTACTTC. This encodes CASSLGSGGAIETQYF.

This clonotype was recorded a few times. The chain is built from TRBV29-1 and TRBJ2-7; 9 bases agree with TRBD1. CDR3 length: 13 residues. Per germline, CDR1 SQVTM and CDR2 ANQGSEA. V was clipped by 4 bases and J by 7 bases; unmatched bases: 8. The CDR3 region is CSVATGGAGEQYF. In DNA form, the CDR3 reads TGCAGCGTTGCTACAGGGGGCGCGGGGGAGCAGTACTTC.

This clonotype has ten or more counts. This rearrangement joins TRBV7-2 to TRBJ1-1; TRBD1 is a possible D gene (6 bases). V lost 5 bases to trimming and J lost 1 base, with 11 bases between them. The germline gives CDR1 SGHTA, CDR2 FQGNSA. The CDR3 is made up of 14 amino acids. CDR3 coding DNA: TGTGCCAGCAGCCCAGGGGCCTCGAACACTGAAGCTTTCTTT. It is translated as CASSPGASNTEAFF.

This clonotype was found a few times. The J gene is TRBJ2-1, the V gene TRBV19, with 8 nucleotides matching TRBD2. The CDR3 loop spans 18 amino acids. Trimming at V came to 3 bases and at J to 7 bases, leaving 17 bases not matched to a gene. CDR1 and CDR2 (germline): LNHDA, SQIVND (reference sequence). The CDR3 protein is CASSIPLLAGTRANEQFF. Written as DNA, the CDR3 is TGTGCCAGTAGTATCCCCCTTTTAGCGGGAACCCGGGCAAATGAGCAGTTCTTC.